One and the same sample provided the 24 T cell receptor beta chains below, sequenced in a study of cytomegalovirus exposure and HLA in healthy donors. Both 60 Vbeta primers and 13 Jbeta primers went into the PCR. Sequenced by immunoSEQ multiplex PCR; TCRdb stores in-frame clones only, minus some. The sample has 180,000 or so clones; about four fifths are singletons. Sequencing was carried out using PBMCs. Source of these receptors: a male donor in good health and CMV-seronegative.

This chain uses TRBV7-9 with TRBJ2-3, with TRBD2 as a possible D gene (6 bases). This CDR3 is 16 amino acids long. Germline values: CDR1 SEHNR, CDR2 FQNEAQ (reference sequence). V was shortened by 5 bases and J by 2 bases, with 17 bases between the two germline ends. CDR3 DNA sequence: TGTGCCAGCAGCCTACAAATGGACTACGCCACAGATACGCAGTATTTT. Translated: CASSLQMDYATDTQYF.

The V gene is TRBV11-3, the J gene TRBJ1-1, with D hard to call. V lost 5 bases, J lost 3 bases, and 10 bases lay in between. Germline V CDR1 and CDR2: SGHNT, YENEEA. There are 13 residues in the CDR3. The CDR3 DNA reads as TGTGCCAGCAGCCCCTCCGGGGACACTGAAGCTTTCTTT. Protein product: CASSPSGDTEAFF.

The chain links TRBV7-9 to TRBJ2-5, with 7 bases that match TRBD2. This CDR3 is 15 amino acids long. With V trimmed by 2 bases and J by 5 bases, 8 bases remained unmatched. The V gene's germline CDR1 is SEHNR and CDR2 FQNEAQ (reference sequence). Written as DNA, the CDR3 is TGTGCCAGCAGCTTACGCGGGAGTAATCTGGAGACCCAGTACTTC. It specifies CASSLRGSNLETQYF.

The chain combines TRBV28 with TRBJ2-4; weak D call: TRBD1 (8 bases). V was trimmed by 3 bases and J by 7 bases, leaving 16 bases between them. The CDR3 is made up of 15 amino acids. Germline V gives CDR1 MDHEN, CDR2 SYDVKM. The CDR3 sequence is CASSFGGQGGNIQYF. The DNA for the CDR3 is TGTGCCAGCAGTTTCGGAGGACAGGGAGGGAACATTCAGTACTTC.

This rearrangement joins TRBV7-3 to TRBJ2-3, with TRBD2 matching 11 bases. V shed 5 bases and J 3 bases; nucleotides not matched to a gene: 10. The germline CDR1 and CDR2 sequences are SGHTA and FQGTGA. This CDR3 has 17 amino acids. The DNA of the CDR3 is TGTGCCAGCAGCCCACGGGGGCTAGCGGGAGGAACAGATACGCAGTATTTT. Translation gives CASSPRGLAGGTDTQYF.

This clone was counted once. The genes are TRBV12-5 and TRBJ1-1; D remains ambiguous. Germline CDR1 is LGHNT and CDR2 is FRNRAP. V gave up 2 bases and J gave up 0 bases, with 4 bases separating them. The CDR3 is 13 residues long. The CDR3 loop reads CASGLSMNTEAFF. For the CDR3, the DNA is TGTGCTAGTGGTTTGTCCATGAACACTGAAGCTTTCTTT.

The V call is TRBV14, the J call TRBJ2-3, with 7 bases that match TRBD2. Germline trimming cut 2 bases from V and 1 base from J; bases unmatched to any gene: 3. This CDR3 region has 15 residues. The germline V gene has CDR1 SGHDN and CDR2 FVKESK. The CDR3 is CASSQLAGGTDTQYF. CDR3 sequence (DNA): TGTGCCAGCAGCCAACTTGCGGGAGGCACAGATACGCAGTATTTT.

This clone was seen a few times. V usage is TRBV28 and J usage is TRBJ1-5; perhaps TRBD1 as D (6 bases). This CDR3 is 13 amino acids long. Germline CDR1 is MDHEN and CDR2 is SYDVKM. The CDR3 spells CAIRGINNQPQHF. Here the CDR3 DNA reads TGTGCGATTAGGGGGATCAACAATCAGCCCCAGCATTTT.

The chain carries TRBV7-8 and TRBJ2-7; maybe TRBD2 (5 bases). This CDR3 is 15 amino acids long. Germline V gene lookup returns CDR1 SGHVS and CDR2 FQNEAQ. Trimming removed 5 bases from V and 1 base from J, with 15 bases in between. CDR3 nucleotides: TGTGCCAGCAGCCCTCGAAACCGGGGTTCCTACGAGCAGTACTTC. It codes for CASSPRNRGSYEQYF.

The V call is TRBV30, the J call TRBJ2-1; weak D call: TRBD2 (6 bases). This CDR3 contains 13 residues. The germline gives CDR1 GTSNPN, CDR2 SVGIG (reference sequence). Between the trimmed V and J ends, which lost 1 base and 7 bases, there was a span of 11 bases. CDR3: CAWSAEGRNEQFF. CDR3 bases: TGTGCCTGGAGTGCGGAGGGCCGAAATGAGCAGTTCTTC.

V is TRBV7-6 and J is TRBJ1-3; D might be TRBD1 (6 bases). Per the germline V gene, CDR1 is SGHVS and CDR2 is FNYEAQ. Trimming stripped 5 bases from V and 0 bases from J, with 14 bases between. The CDR3 has 16 amino acids. The DNA for the CDR3 is TGTGCCAGCAGCCCACGGACAGCCTTCTCTGGAAACACCATATATTTT. Its protein product is CASSPRTAFSGNTIYF.

The chain couples TRBV6-1 to TRBJ1-2; possible D gene TRBD1, 5 bases. Per the germline V gene, CDR1 is MNHNS and CDR2 is SASEGT. This CDR3 comprises 15 residues. V shed 1 base and J shed 3 bases, with 12 bases lying between them. The CDR3 DNA sequence: TGTGCCAGCAGTGAAGAGGCAGGGTTTTACTATGGCTACACCTTC. It specifies CASSEEAGFYYGYTF.

This clone appeared once. This chain joins TRBV7-8 and TRBJ1-5; 12 bases fit TRBD1. The germline V gene encodes CDR1 SGHVS and CDR2 FQNEAQ. V lost 4 bases and J lost 4; bases outside the gene matches: 5. The CDR3 has 16 amino acids. The DNA of the CDR3 is TGTGCCAGCAGCTGGGGACAGGGGGCAAGAAATCAGCCCCAGCATTTT. It specifies CASSWGQGARNQPQHF.

This rearrangement joins TRBV7-3 to TRBJ2-2; weak D call: TRBD2 (6 bases). V was trimmed by 5 bases and J by 5 bases, leaving 15 bases between them. This CDR3 is 15 amino acids long. Germline loops: CDR1 SGHTA, CDR2 FQGTGA. Here the CDR3 DNA reads TGTGCCAGCAGCCTAAATACCGGGGGTACCGGGGAGCTGTTTTTT. Translation gives CASSLNTGGTGELFF.

The chain carries TRBV30 and TRBJ1-1; no clear D. Germline CDR1 is GTSNPN and CDR2 is SVGIG (reference sequence). V shed 2 bases and J shed 1 base, with 8 bases lying between them. The length of the CDR3 is 13 residues. This chain's CDR3 is CAWSLVSNTEAFF. The CDR3, as DNA: TGTGCCTGGAGTCTCGTCTCGAACACTGAAGCTTTCTTT.

CDR3 coding DNA: TGTGCCAGCAGTGCATTCCAGGGGGCTTCCTACGAGCAGTACTTC. Protein: CASSAFQGASYEQYF. The V call is TRBV6-1, the J call TRBJ2-7; TRBD1 aligns across 8 bases. The CDR3 consists of 15 residues. The germline CDR1 and CDR2 sequences are MNHNS and SASEGT. The J segment lost 1 base and the V segment lost 4 bases, leaving 6 bases of the junction unmatched.

The chain uses TRBV30 and TRBJ1-1; a possible D gene is TRBD1 (5 bases). The CDR3 sequence is 13 residues long. V dropped 0 bases and J dropped 3 bases, with 8 bases sitting between them. Germline V gene data show CDR1 as GTSNPN and CDR2 as SVGIG (reference sequence). Written as DNA, the CDR3 is TGTGCCTGGAGTGTAACGGGGGACACTGAAGCTTTCTTT. Translating it yields CAWSVTGDTEAFF.

The CDR3 is CASSYSIRGGWPQHF. CDR3 in DNA: TGTGCCAGCAGTTACTCGATTCGGGGGGGGTGGCCCCAGCATTTT. This chain connects TRBV6-5 to TRBJ1-5, with a possible D match to TRBD1 (5 bases). V lost 0 bases and J 9 bases, leaving 15 bases between the germline ends. This CDR3 comprises 15 residues. Germline CDR1 is MNHEY and CDR2 is SVGAGI.

The CDR3 DNA is TGTGCCTGGGAGGGACTAGCGGGGGCCAAGCAGTACTTC. This sequence encodes CAWEGLAGAKQYF. The rearrangement links TRBV30 to TRBJ2-7; 14 nucleotides match TRBD2. The CDR3 covers 13 residues. Unmatched junction bases numbered 5, after V lost 5 bases and J lost 8 bases. From germline, CDR1 is GTSNPN and CDR2 SVGIG (reference sequence).

The chain couples TRBV6-1 to TRBJ1-5; maybe TRBD1 (6 bases). Germline V lookup: CDR1 MNHNS, CDR2 SASEGT. CDR3 length: 13 residues. Trimming stripped 6 bases from V and 2 bases from J, with 8 bases between. In DNA form, the CDR3 reads TGTGCCAGCAGCAGGGGTGGCAATCAGCCCCAGCATTTT. Residues: CASSRGGNQPQHF.

This clone was seen more than once but under ten times. The chain links TRBV25-1 to TRBJ1-1, with TRBD1 identical over 7 bases. Germline CDR1 MGHDK, CDR2 SYGVNS. V shed 7 bases, J shed 5 bases, and the junction held 13 bases outside the gene matches. This CDR3 is 15 amino acids long. CDR3 sequence reads: CASTTYKGARTEAFF. In DNA form, the CDR3 reads TGTGCCAGCACCACCTATAAGGGGGCGCGGACTGAAGCTTTCTTT.

This clone has a single count. This rearrangement joins TRBV30 to TRBJ2-7; a possible D gene is TRBD1 (6 bases). Germline V lookup: CDR1 GTSNPN, CDR2 SVGIG (reference sequence). CDR3 length: 13 residues. The V gene lost 0 bases and the J gene lost 7 bases, with 13 bases spanning the gap. In DNA form, the CDR3 reads TGTGCCTGGAGTGTAGCAGGGGTTGGAGAGCAGTACTTC. Its protein product is CAWSVAGVGEQYF.

The gene calls are TRBV28 and TRBJ1-4; no firm D call. The V and J ends lost 7 bases and 8 bases respectively, with 20 bases between them. Germline-derived CDR1 and CDR2 are MDHEN and SYDVKM. The CDR3 sequence is 15 residues long. The CDR3, as DNA: TGTGCCAGCACCCCTCTATATGGGCTTGGAGAAAAACTGTTTTTT. It translates to CASTPLYGLGEKLFF. Using reference TRBV28 and TRBJ1-4 for the parts outside the CDR3, the full variable domain is DVKVTQSSRYLVKRTGEKVFLECVQDMDHENMFWYRQDPGLGLRLIYFSYDVKMKEKGDIPEGYSVSREKKERFSLILESASTNQTSMYLCASTPLYGLGEKLFFGSGTQLSVL.

This chain uses TRBV9 with TRBJ2-1; 13 nucleotides line up with TRBD2. The J segment lost 6 bases and the V segment lost 0 bases, leaving 6 bases of the junction unmatched. The CDR3 extends over 17 amino acids. Germline V gene data show CDR1 as SGDLS and CDR2 as YYNGEE. CDR3 sequence: CASSVGEGLAGSNEQFF. Written as DNA, the CDR3 is TGTGCCAGCAGCGTAGGGGAGGGACTAGCGGGAAGCAATGAGCAGTTCTTC.